These 29 T cell receptor beta chains share one sample of origin, sequenced in a study of T cell clonotyping in hematopoietic cell transplantation. TCRdb keeps only in-frame clones here, not all; method: immunoSEQ multiplex PCR. The sample includes about 7,700 clones, about 95% of them seen just once. Material: peripheral blood mononuclear cells, obtained 30 days after allogeneic stem cell transplant. The receptors come from a male patient aged 55-69 years who had an allogeneic stem cell transplant from an unrelated donor, so T cells may come from the graft donor. Some clones in this sample may be carry-over from other donors' samples.

This chain links TRBV6-1 with TRBJ1-5, with 7 nucleotides matching TRBD1. Per the germline V gene, CDR1 is MNHNS and CDR2 is SASEGT. Trimming cost V 6 bases and J 5 bases; bases outside gene matches: 10. The CDR3 consists of 15 residues. In DNA form, the CDR3 reads TGTGCCAGCAGCCAGTGGGGACAGCAAGATCAGCCCCAGCATTTT. Amino acid sequence: CASSQWGQQDQPQHF.

This chain joins TRBV7-2 and TRBJ1-2; D is unresolved. V lost 1 base, J lost 4 bases, and 7 bases lay in between. Germline-derived CDR1 and CDR2 are SGHTA and FQGNSA. This CDR3 has 13 amino acids. The CDR3 sequence: CASSLERVYGYTF. CDR3 nucleotide sequence: TGTGCCAGCAGCTTAGAAAGGGTCTATGGCTACACCTTC.

The chain combines TRBV29-1 with TRBJ1-1; 8 bases are a match to TRBD1. This CDR3 has 13 residues. Germline V CDR1 and CDR2: SQVTM, ANQGSEA. J gave up 8 bases and V 6 bases, and 11 bases lay outside the gene matches. The CDR3 sequence: CSVTRQGATEAFF. The CDR3 nucleotides read TGCAGCGTGACCAGGCAGGGGGCGACCGAAGCTTTCTTT.

V is TRBV28 and J is TRBJ1-2; TRBD1 matches 7 bases. The CDR3 loop spans 15 amino acids. Per germline, CDR1 MDHEN and CDR2 SYDVKM. V shed 4 bases and J 4 bases; nucleotides not matched to a gene: 9. The CDR3 sequence is CASSSGTADFYGYTF. The DNA for the CDR3 is TGTGCCAGCAGTTCAGGGACAGCGGACTTCTATGGCTACACCTTC.

The CDR3 DNA reads as TGTGCCAGCCCCGGCCCCAGGACCTACGAGCAGTACTTC. As protein: CASPGPRTYEQYF. This chain connects TRBV28 to TRBJ2-7; unclear D gene. The CDR3 has 13 amino acids. The V and J ends lost 8 bases and 2 bases respectively, with 13 bases between them. Germline CDR1 and CDR2: MDHEN and SYDVKM. Variable domain in full (rest from reference TRBV28 and TRBJ2-7): DVKVTQSSRYLVKRTGEKVFLECVQDMDHENMFWYRQDPGLGLRLIYFSYDVKMKEKGDIPEGYSVSREKKERFSLILESASTNQTSMYLCASPGPRTYEQYFGPGTRLTVT.

V usage is TRBV4-3 and J usage is TRBJ2-1, with 9 bases aligning to TRBD1. CDR3 length equals 16 residues. Germline CDR1 LGHNA, CDR2 YSLEER. J lost 7 bases, V lost 5 bases, and 12 bases had no gene match. Here the CDR3 DNA reads TGCGCCAGCAGCGGAGTAGGGACAGGGTTTAGGAATGAGCAGTTCTTC. It is translated as CASSGVGTGFRNEQFF.

This chain connects TRBV29-1 to TRBJ1-1; TRBD1 is a possible D gene (6 bases). Germline lookup yields CDR1 SQVTM and CDR2 ANQGSEA. The CDR3 runs 14 residues. The V gene lost 6 bases and the J gene lost 11 bases, with 25 bases spanning the gap. The CDR3 here is CSVAGRFAGQGAFF. The CDR3, as DNA: TGCAGCGTAGCCGGTCGGTTCGCGGGGCAGGGGGCTTTCTTT.

The chain is built from TRBV7-9 and TRBJ2-5, with TRBD2 matching over 13 bases. Unmatched junction bases numbered 6, after V lost 5 bases and J lost 3 bases. CDR3 length: 16 amino acids. Germline V gene sequence: CDR1 SEHNR, CDR2 FQNEAQ (reference sequence). CDR3 residues: CASSQNGLAGEETQYF. The CDR3 DNA sequence: TGTGCCAGCAGCCAAAACGGACTAGCGGGAGAAGAGACCCAGTACTTC.

The rearrangement joins TRBV6-1 to TRBJ2-7; no clear D gene. This CDR3 spans 14 amino acids. Germline lookup yields CDR1 MNHNS and CDR2 SASEGT. Trimming pared 1 base from V and 1 base from J, leaving 8 bases between. The CDR3 DNA reads TGTGCCAGCAGTGAAGTTATTTTTTCCTACGAGCAGTACTTC. Translation: CASSEVIFSYEQYF.

J is TRBJ2-1 and V is TRBV5-1, with 7 bases lining up with TRBD2. The CDR3 extends over 16 amino acids. Germline-derived CDR1 and CDR2 are SGHRS and YFSETQ. V lost 0 bases and J lost 0; bases outside the gene matches: 3. CDR3 loop: CASSLGGGSSYNEQFF. The CDR3 coding sequence is TGCGCCAGCAGCTTGGGGGGAGGGAGCTCCTACAATGAGCAGTTCTTC.

The gene calls are TRBV28 and TRBJ2-1; no firm D call. The V end was cut by 5 bases, the J end by 8 bases, with 22 bases between. CDR3 length equals 16 residues. Looked up from germline, CDR1 is MDHEN and CDR2 is SYDVKM. CDR3 sequence (DNA): TGTGCCAGCAGTCCTACCCCGGAAGCGTCCATCGATGAGCAGTTCTTC. This sequence encodes CASSPTPEASIDEQFF.

This chain connects TRBV28 to TRBJ1-2; D remains unclear. This CDR3 has 14 amino acids. Trimming removed 2 bases at V and 2 bases at J, with 9 bases between. Per the germline V gene, CDR1 is MDHEN and CDR2 is SYDVKM. The DNA of the CDR3 is TGTGCCAGCAGTTTAGCAGATATGAACTATGGCTACACCTTC. Amino acid sequence: CASSLADMNYGYTF.

V and J are TRBV7-2 and TRBJ2-2; TRBD1 aligns across 9 bases. Germline CDR1 reads SGHTA; CDR2 reads FQGNSA. The CDR3 consists of 15 residues. V was pared by 5 bases and J by 2 bases, with 3 bases of the junction left unmatched. The CDR3 sequence: CASSPTGGNTGELFF. The CDR3 bases are TGTGCCAGCAGCCCTACAGGGGGCAACACCGGGGAGCTGTTTTTT.

As DNA, the CDR3 is TGCAGCGGAACGTCGGCAGATACGCAGTATTTT. It encodes CSGTSADTQYF. The chain combines TRBV29-1 with TRBJ2-3; D is uncertain. Trimming removed 7 bases at V and 4 bases at J, with 9 bases between. This CDR3 is 11 amino acids long. Germline V gene lookup returns CDR1 SQVTM and CDR2 ANQGSEA.

The CDR3 loop is CTRGQDIKQETQYF. In DNA form, the CDR3 reads TGCACCCGCGGACAGGATATAAAACAAGAGACCCAGTACTTC. V is TRBV1 and J is TRBJ2-5; the table's D call, TRBD1, was not checked against the DNA. TRBV1 is a pseudogene segment. This CDR3 is 14 amino acids long.

This clone has only one observation. V gene TRBV7-8 combines with J gene TRBJ1-3; D ambiguous. Germline assignment: CDR1 SGHVS and CDR2 FQNEAQ. V was clipped by 8 bases and J by 3 bases, with 8 bases between them. This CDR3 spans 12 amino acids. As DNA, the CDR3 is TGTGCCAGCCAACACGGTGGAAACACCATATATTTT. Translation: CASQHGGNTIYF.

The chain recombines TRBV7-3 with TRBJ2-1, with 14 bases aligning to TRBD2. Germline CDR1 SGHTA, CDR2 FQGTGA. V lost 0 bases, J lost 9 bases, and 1 base stayed unmatched. This CDR3 region has 15 residues. The CDR3 protein is CASSLTGTSGGEQFF. The DNA for the CDR3 is TGTGCCAGCAGCTTAACCGGGACTAGCGGGGGTGAGCAGTTCTTC.

The rearrangement joins TRBV6-5 to TRBJ2-7, with no clear D. V lost 2 bases and J 2 bases, leaving 13 bases between the germline ends. Germline assignment: CDR1 MNHEY and CDR2 SVGAGI. The CDR3 totals 15 residues. This CDR3 is CASSYDEARTYEQYF. The CDR3 nucleotides are TGTGCCAGCAGTTACGATGAGGCACGAACCTACGAGCAGTACTTC.

The V call is TRBV28, the J call TRBJ2-1; TRBD2 might be the D (6 bases). Trimming left V 7 bases short and J 6 bases short, with 22 bases between. The CDR3 contains 16 residues. Germline V gene lookup returns CDR1 MDHEN and CDR2 SYDVKM. As DNA, the CDR3 is TGTGCCAGCATCGGCTCCCGCGGGGCCCGCGGCAATGAGCAGTTCTTC. Translating it yields CASIGSRGARGNEQFF.

The chain recombines TRBV9 with TRBJ1-4; unclear D gene. Germline CDR1 SGDLS, CDR2 YYNGEE. The CDR3 spans 14 residues. Trimming stripped 3 bases from V and 1 base from J, with 7 bases between. CDR3 bases: TGTGCCAGCAGCGCCCGGGGAACTAATGAAAAACTGTTTTTT. Its translation is CASSARGTNEKLFF.

The V call is TRBV2, the J call TRBJ2-5; 10 bases are a match to TRBD1. The trim removed 6 bases at V and 13 bases at J, leaving 8 bases unmatched. Germline assignment: CDR1 SNHLY and CDR2 FYNNEI. CDR3 length: 12 amino acids. CDR3 in amino acids: CASSATGGRLYF. For the CDR3, the DNA is TGTGCCAGCAGCGCGACAGGGGGCCGGCTGTACTTC.

This chain uses TRBV19 with TRBJ1-2, with 7 bases matching TRBD1. J lost 4 bases, V lost 9 bases, and 14 bases had no gene match. The germline V gene has CDR1 LNHDA and CDR2 SQIVND (reference sequence). The CDR3 runs 15 residues. The CDR3 sequence is CASNLGTALPYGYTF. CDR3 DNA: TGTGCCAGCAACCTCGGGACAGCGTTACCCTATGGCTACACCTTC.

The rearrangement uses TRBV29-1 and TRBJ1-2; D uncertain. V lost 3 bases and J 8 bases, leaving 13 bases between the germline ends. The CDR3 consists of 12 residues. Germline V gene data show CDR1 as SQVTM and CDR2 as ANQGSEA. The CDR3 DNA sequence: TGCAGCGTTGAGGCCAGGCCGGAGGGCTACACCTTC. This codes for CSVEARPEGYTF.

V and J are TRBV2 and TRBJ2-7, with a weak D call TRBD2 (5 bases). The germline V gene encodes CDR1 SNHLY and CDR2 FYNNEI. This CDR3 is built from 11 residues. CDR3 bases: TGTTCAGAGGGTGACTCCTACGAGCAGTACTTC. It encodes CSEGDSYEQYF.

The J gene is TRBJ2-7, the V gene TRBV27, with 7 bases that match TRBD1. The V gene end was trimmed by 7 bases and the J gene end by 3 bases; junction bases not matched to a gene: 9. Per germline, CDR1 MNHEY and CDR2 SMNVEV (reference sequence). The CDR3 totals 14 residues. The CDR3 loop reads CASITPGTVYEQYF. The CDR3 bases are TGTGCCAGCATCACCCCCGGGACAGTCTACGAGCAGTACTTC.

For the CDR3, the DNA is TGTGCCAGCAGCTTGGACAGGGCTAACTATGGCTACACCTTC. Translation gives CASSLDRANYGYTF. The V and J genes are TRBV5-6 and TRBJ1-2; D perhaps matches TRBD1 (6 bases). This CDR3 has 14 amino acids. Trimming pared 0 bases from V and 0 bases from J, leaving 6 bases between. Germline values: CDR1 SGHDT, CDR2 YYEEEE.

The chain joins TRBV11-2 to TRBJ2-7; no clear D gene. Trimming pared 5 bases from V and 3 bases from J, leaving 5 bases between. Per the germline V gene, CDR1 is SGHAT and CDR2 is FQNNGV. The CDR3 totals 11 residues. Here the CDR3 DNA reads TGTGCCAGCAGCAGAGACTACGAGCAGTACTTC. It specifies CASSRDYEQYF.

CDR3 DNA sequence: TGTGCCAGCAGTTACTCGACGTTGGACCCCTCTGGAAAACTGTTTTTT. Translating it yields CASSYSTLDPSGKLFF. The rearrangement uses TRBV6-6 and TRBJ1-4; D gene uncertain. Per germline, CDR1 MNHNY and CDR2 SVGAGI (reference sequence). The CDR3 totals 16 residues. The ends were cut back, 0 bases at V and 10 bases at J, with 18 bases in the middle.

This chain connects TRBV28 to TRBJ2-7, with no clear D. CDR3 length: 13 residues. The V and J ends lost 5 bases and 4 bases respectively, with 12 bases between them. CDR1 is MDHEN and CDR2 is SYDVKM in the germline V gene. The CDR3 here is CASSPSTVYEQYF. The DNA of the CDR3 is TGTGCCAGCAGTCCTTCAACGGTATACGAGCAGTACTTC.